Each of the 7 T cell receptor beta chains below was sequenced from the same sample in a study of blood T cell repertoires in COVID-19. Measured with immunoSEQ multiplex PCR; TCRdb has only the in-frame clones, and not every one. The sample lists about 68,000 clones; approximately 80% were seen once. Source material: peripheral blood. These receptors came from a human donor in a cohort sampled during active COVID-19.

CDR3 DNA: TGTGCCAGTAGACCGGGACAGGGGAAATGGAACACTGAAGCTTTCTTT. Its translation is CASRPGQGKWNTEAFF. This rearrangement joins TRBV19 to TRBJ1-1, with 10 bases lining up with TRBD1. CDR1 and CDR2 (germline): LNHDA, SQIVND (reference sequence). The J segment lost 1 base and the V segment lost 6 bases, leaving 8 bases of the junction unmatched. The CDR3 has 16 residues. The full variable domain, rest sourced from reference TRBV19 and TRBJ1-1, is DGGITQSPKYLFRKEGQNVTLSCEQNLNHDAMYWYRQDPGQGLRLIYYSQIVNDFQKGDIAEGYSVSREKKESFPLTVTSAQKNPTAFYLCASRPGQGKWNTEAFFGQGTRLTVV.

The chain has TRBV19 and TRBJ1-5; maybe TRBD1 (6 bases). CDR1 and CDR2 from the germline V gene are LNHDA and SQIVND (reference sequence). CDR3 length equals 16 residues. The ends were cut back, 5 bases at V and 2 bases at J, with 16 bases in the middle. Here the CDR3 reads CASSPLGARGNQPQHF. The CDR3, as DNA: TGTGCCAGTAGTCCCCTGGGGGCGAGGGGCAATCAGCCCCAGCATTTT.

This clone was observed a single time. The chain couples TRBV5-6 to TRBJ2-5, with 9 bases aligning to TRBD2. CDR3 length equals 17 residues. Trimming at V came to 6 bases and at J to 5 bases, leaving 17 bases not matched to a gene. Germline CDR1 and CDR2: SGHDT and YYEEEE. The CDR3 region is CASTLGWVSGSRETQYF. CDR3 DNA sequence: TGTGCCAGCACCCTGGGATGGGTTAGCGGGAGTCGCGAGACCCAGTACTTC.

This clone was observed a handful of times. This chain uses TRBV5-5 with TRBJ1-1; D uncertain. The germline V gene encodes CDR1 SGHKS and CDR2 YYEKEE (reference sequence). Trimming left V 4 bases short and J 1 base short, with 11 bases between. This CDR3 has 14 amino acids. The DNA of the CDR3 is TGTGCCAGCAGCACTCGGCAGGCGAACACTGAAGCTTTCTTT. This codes for CASSTRQANTEAFF. Full variable domain (remainder filled in from reference TRBV5-5 and TRBJ1-1): DAGVTQSPTHLIKTRGQQVTLRCSPISGHKSVSWYQQVLGQGPQFIFQYYEKEERGRGNFPDRFSARQFPNYSSELNVNALLLGDSALYLCASSTRQANTEAFFGQGTRLTVV.

This clone was detected only a few times. The CDR3 loop is CASSPGQGFQATQYF. CDR3 sequence (DNA): TGTGCCAGTAGCCCGGGACAGGGCTTTCAGGCGACCCAGTACTTC. The chain recombines TRBV19 with TRBJ2-5; 9 positions match TRBD1. This CDR3 is built from 15 residues. With 6 bases clipped from V and 7 bases from J, the junction kept 12 bases outside the gene matches. Per germline, CDR1 LNHDA and CDR2 SQIVND (reference sequence). Based on the CDR3 plus reference TRBV19 and TRBJ2-5, the full variable domain is DGGITQSPKYLFRKEGQNVTLSCEQNLNHDAMYWYRQDPGQGLRLIYYSQIVNDFQKGDIAEGYSVSREKKESFPLTVTSAQKNPTAFYLCASSPGQGFQATQYFGPGTRLLVL.

The rearrangement links TRBV28 to TRBJ1-4; a possible D gene is TRBD1 (5 bases). V was cut by 6 bases and J by 6 bases, with 8 bases left in between. This CDR3 comprises 12 residues. Germline V lookup: CDR1 MDHEN, CDR2 SYDVKM. The CDR3 loop reads CASSPRDEKLFF. In DNA, the CDR3 is TGTGCCAGCAGCCCCAGGGATGAAAAACTGTTTTTT.

The CDR3 sequence is CASSMDRGVGNQPQHF. As DNA, the CDR3 is TGTGCCAGTAGTATGGACAGGGGGGTAGGCAATCAGCCCCAGCATTTT. V usage is TRBV19 and J usage is TRBJ1-5; 10 nucleotides align to TRBD1. The CDR3 is made up of 16 amino acids. From germline, CDR1 is LNHDA and CDR2 SQIVND (reference sequence). V gave up 3 bases and J gave up 2 bases; unmatched junction bases: 4. Supplemented by reference TRBV19 and TRBJ1-5, the full variable domain reads DGGITQSPKYLFRKEGQNVTLSCEQNLNHDAMYWYRQDPGQGLRLIYYSQIVNDFQKGDIAEGYSVSREKKESFPLTVTSAQKNPTAFYLCASSMDRGVGNQPQHFGDGTRLSIL.